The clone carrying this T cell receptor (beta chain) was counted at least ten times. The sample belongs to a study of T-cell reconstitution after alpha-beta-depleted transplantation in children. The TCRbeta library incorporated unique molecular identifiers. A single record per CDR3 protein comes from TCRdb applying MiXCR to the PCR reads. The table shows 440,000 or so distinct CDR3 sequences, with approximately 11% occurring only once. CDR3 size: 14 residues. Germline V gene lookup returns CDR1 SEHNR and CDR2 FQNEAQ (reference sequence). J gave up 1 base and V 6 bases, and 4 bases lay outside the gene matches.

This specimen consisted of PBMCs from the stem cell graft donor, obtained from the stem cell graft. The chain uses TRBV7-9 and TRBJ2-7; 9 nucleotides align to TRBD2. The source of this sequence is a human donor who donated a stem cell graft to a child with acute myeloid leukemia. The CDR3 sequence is CASSFSGSSYEQYF. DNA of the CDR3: TGTGCCAGCAGTTTTAGCGGGAGTTCCTACGAGCAGTACTTC. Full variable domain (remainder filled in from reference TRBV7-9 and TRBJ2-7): DTGVSQNPRHKITKRGQNVTFRCDPISEHNRLYWYRQTLGQGPEFLTYFQNEAQLEKSRLLSDRFSAERPKGSFSTLEIQRTEQGDSAMYLCASSFSGSSYEQYFGPGTRLTVT.